The 4 T cell receptor beta chains below all came from one sample that was sequenced in a study of neurological immune-mediated disorders. Time point defined: longitudinal time-point 1 (baseline). TCRdb re-analysed the 5' RACE reads in MiXCR, keeping a single row per CDR3 protein. Counted here are tens of thousands of distinct CDR3 sequences, roughly 3.2% occurring once; the ten biggest clones make up more than 7%. Sequencing was carried out using PBMCs. The receptors were sampled from an older woman with multiple sclerosis.

This clonotype was counted at least ten times. This chain's CDR3 is CASSLGFGGGYNEQFF. CDR3 nucleotide sequence: TGTGCCAGCAGCTTGGGGTTCGGCGGGGGATACAATGAGCAGTTCTTC. The chain employs TRBV5-6 and TRBJ2-1; 7 bases align to TRBD2. V dropped 0 bases and J dropped 4; count of bases not matched to a gene: 7. The CDR3 has 16 residues. The germline gives CDR1 SGHDT, CDR2 YYEEEE.

The sample holds many counts of this clonotype. The V and J genes are TRBV6-1 and TRBJ1-1; 7 bases are shared with TRBD1. The CDR3 has 13 residues. Losses at the gene ends were 6 bases for V and 3 bases for J; bases not matched to a gene: 4. Germline-derived CDR1 and CDR2 are MNHNS and SASEGT. The DNA of the CDR3 is TGTGCCAGCAGCCGGGACAGAGACACTGAAGCTTTCTTT. It encodes CASSRDRDTEAFF.

This clonotype occurred many times. The chain joins TRBV20-1 to TRBJ2-7; 10 bases match TRBD1. Per germline, CDR1 DFQATT and CDR2 SNEGSKA (reference sequence). CDR3 length: 13 residues. The J segment lost 7 bases and the V segment lost 6 bases, leaving 9 bases of the junction unmatched. The DNA of the CDR3 is TGCAGTGCCGCGGAGACAGGGGGCGTTGAGCAGTACTTC. Translation gives CSAAETGGVEQYF.

Ten or more counts support this clonotype. V and J are TRBV7-9 and TRBJ2-7; 10 bases map to TRBD1. Germline CDR1 SEHNR, CDR2 FQNEAQ (reference sequence). The junction had 9 bases not matched to a gene; V was cut back by 7 bases and J by 6 bases. This CDR3 region has 14 residues. This CDR3 reads CASNPGQGISEQYF. The CDR3 DNA reads TGTGCCAGCAATCCGGGACAGGGGATTTCCGAGCAGTACTTC.